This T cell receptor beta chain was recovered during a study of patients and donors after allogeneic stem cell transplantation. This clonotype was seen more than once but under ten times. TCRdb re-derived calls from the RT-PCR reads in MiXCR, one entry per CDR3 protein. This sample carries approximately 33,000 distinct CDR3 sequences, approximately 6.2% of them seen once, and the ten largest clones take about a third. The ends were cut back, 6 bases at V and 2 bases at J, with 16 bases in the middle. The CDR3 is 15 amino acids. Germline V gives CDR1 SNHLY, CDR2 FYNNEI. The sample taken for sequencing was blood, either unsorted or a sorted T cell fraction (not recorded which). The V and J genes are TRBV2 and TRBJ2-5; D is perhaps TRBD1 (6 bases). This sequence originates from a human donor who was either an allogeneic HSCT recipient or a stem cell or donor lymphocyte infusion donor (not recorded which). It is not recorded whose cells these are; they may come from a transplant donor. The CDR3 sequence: CASRKTGPGQETQYF. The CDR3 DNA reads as TGTGCCAGCAGAAAAACAGGGCCGGGACAAGAGACCCAGTACTTC.